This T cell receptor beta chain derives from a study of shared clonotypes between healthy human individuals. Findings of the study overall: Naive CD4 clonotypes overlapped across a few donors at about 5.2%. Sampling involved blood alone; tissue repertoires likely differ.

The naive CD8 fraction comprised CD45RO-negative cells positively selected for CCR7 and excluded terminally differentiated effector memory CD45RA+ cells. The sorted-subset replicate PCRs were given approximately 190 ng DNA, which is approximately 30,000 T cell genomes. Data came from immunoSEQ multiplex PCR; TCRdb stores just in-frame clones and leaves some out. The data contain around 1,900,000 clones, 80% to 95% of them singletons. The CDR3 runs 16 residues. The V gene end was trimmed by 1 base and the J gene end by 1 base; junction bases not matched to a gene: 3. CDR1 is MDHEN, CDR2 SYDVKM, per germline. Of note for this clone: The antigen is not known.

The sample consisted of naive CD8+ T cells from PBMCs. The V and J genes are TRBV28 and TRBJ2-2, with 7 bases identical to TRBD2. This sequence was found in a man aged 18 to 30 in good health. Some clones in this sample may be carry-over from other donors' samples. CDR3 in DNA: TGTGCCAGCAGTTTATCGGCTAGCGGGAACACCGGGGAGCTGTTTTTT. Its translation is CASSLSASGNTGELFF.